This T cell receptor (beta chain) was sequenced during a study of T cell responses to AZD1222 COVID-19 vaccine. With regard to this clone: Its specificity is unknown.

Some clones are missing from TCRdb's copy, which holds only in-frame ones; the method was immunoSEQ multiplex PCR. The profile shows 150,000 to 200,000 clones, roughly 90% of them singletons. CDR3 length: 15 residues. Trimming removed 7 bases at V and 7 bases at J, with 20 bases between. Germline V gene data show CDR1 as SGHVS and CDR2 as FQNEAQ. The study, taken as a whole, reports: Targets within unmutated variant regions were reportedly found for nearly half of spike-specific TCRs.

The clonotype comes from an adult who received the AZD1222 COVID-19 vaccine. This chain connects TRBV7-8 to TRBJ2-1; D not resolved. The sequencing here drew on peripheral blood, taken 28 days after the second AZD1222 dose. CDR3 in amino acids: CASTPALQSSNEQFF. CDR3 DNA: TGTGCCAGCACCCCCGCGCTCCAATCCTCAAATGAGCAGTTCTTC.